This TCR beta chain was retrieved from a study of blood T cell repertoires in COVID-19 (dated by TCRdb to the early 2020s). Notes on the research overall: Samples from collaborators originated in the United States, Italy and Spain and spanned both the acute and convalescent phases of COVID-19. The prospective study material was composed of cDNA or gDNA derived from T cells, B-cell-depleted T cells, or PBMCs. Subjects who had been exposed to COVID-19, were actively infected with it, or had recovered from it provided the deeply sampled blood TCRbeta repertoires that made up the dataset. The repertoires were released in a freely available public database meant as a resource for research on the immune response to SARS-CoV-2. Samples came from the ongoing ImmuneRACE study (first 160 participants) plus 1,254 subjects from 6 global collaborators. A de-identified subject ID, COVID-19 status, age in years and sex were almost always included in the sample metadata. Where available, HLA class I and class II types were taken from metadata supplied by the sample provider and were not determined by assay-based typing.

The collaborating institutions used their own protocols to collect whole blood in K2EDTA tubes. For TCRbeta analysis, collaborators shipped samples in one of three forms: frozen whole blood, isolated PBMCs, or DNA extracted from either of those sample types. Deletion took 5 bases off V and 6 bases off J, with a span of 17 bases between the germline ends. The CDR3 starts with the cysteine, ends with the phenylalanine, and has 15 residues. Solely the CDR3 DNA is kept, with 45 bases framed from the first base. CDR1 is given as MNHEY and CDR2 as SVGAGI, both from the germline V gene. TCRbeta CDR3 regions were amplified from genomic DNA by means of the immunoSEQ Assay, a bias-controlled multiplex PCR. The original pipeline was this. The number of nucleated cells in each sample was estimated by amplification of reference gene primers within the assay. To quantify the absolute abundance of each unique TCRbeta CDR3 rearrangement, sequence reads were collapsed and filtered. For each sample, productive Simpson clonality was calculated by taking the square root of Simpson's diversity index across productive rearrangements. The table was pulled from immuneACCESS by TCRdb, which kept in-frame rearrangements only. Such tables lose some clones; where checked, under half of the loss comes from unresolved V genes, and the rest has no known cause. V, J and clone size are those of that table, while D and trimming were read from the DNA. A total of roughly 100,000 clones appear in this sample, 88% of them only once. Around 4.5% of the sample comes from the top ten.

Findings and caveats that apply to the study as a whole: How much clinical and demographic metadata was included differed by source and by participant, and the metadata was provided uncurated.

This clone was detected a few times. Its specific antigen is unknown. No much larger clone is present one base from it, and per-base qualities are unavailable. The sample comprised peripheral blood. The sequence is built from TRBV6-5 and TRBJ2-1, with TRBD2 tentatively as D gene (7 bases match). The clonotype originates from a woman over 75 with active COVID-19. The CDR3: CASSLGGVFPNEQFF. The nucleotides are TGTGCCAGCAGTCTAGGGGGGGTCTTCCCCAATGAGCAGTTCTTC.